Below, one T cell receptor beta chain is given with its context. This sample stems from a study of shared T cell receptors in the human thymus. The CDR3 runs to 16 residues. The germline gives CDR1 LNHNV, CDR2 YYDKDF (reference sequence). Between the trimmed V and J ends, which lost 1 base and 4 bases, there was a span of 14 bases. Libraries were prepared by immunoSEQ multiplex PCR; TCRdb keeps only in-frame clonotypes and omits some of them. The sample includes approximately 490,000 clones, about four fifths of them seen just once. The sample also formed part of further work on human thymus T cells. This second study says: From resections taken during corrective heart surgery, the thymus tissue was obtained.

The source is a boy under two years old with a congenital heart defect. This chain uses TRBV15 with TRBJ2-1; maybe TRBD2 (5 bases). The sequenced sample consisted of thymocytes. CDR3 region: CATSRGGLGLYNEQFF. CDR3 DNA: TGTGCCACCAGCAGAGGAGGGCTGGGTTTGTACAATGAGCAGTTCTTC. Filled out from reference TRBV15 and TRBJ2-1, the complete variable domain reads DAMVIQNPRYQVTQFGKPVTLSCSQTLNHNVMYWYQQKSSQAPKLLFHYYDKDFNNEADTPDNFQSRRPNTSFCFLDIRSPGLGDTAMYLCATSRGGLGLYNEQFFGPGTRLTVL.